This T cell receptor (beta chain) was retrieved from a study of blood T cell repertoires in COVID-19. Study in general: Acute and convalescent COVID-19 specimens originated in the United States, Italy and Spain.

Only in-frame clones appear in the TCRdb table, and some are missing; sequencing was by immunoSEQ multiplex PCR. Of some 190,000 clones in the sample, around 80% are singletons; the top ten hold about 4%. The CDR3 covers 14 residues. The germline V gene encodes CDR1 SGHNT and CDR2 YYREEE (reference sequence). Trimming shortened V by 7 bases and J by 0 bases, and 8 bases separated the two germline ends. This clone was recorded once. Assignment of participants to cohorts was predicated upon participant-reported clinical history. The origin of this receptor is a young man with acute COVID-19. The V and J genes are TRBV5-4 and TRBJ2-6; D is uncertain. Sequenced input: PBMCs or T cells enriched from blood (not recorded which). CDR3 sequence reads: CASEPYSGANVLTF. The CDR3 DNA reads as TGTGCCAGCGAGCCTTACTCTGGGGCCAACGTCCTGACTTTC.